This TCR beta chain was profiled in a study of T-cell memory formation after mild COVID-19. Germline CDR1 and CDR2: SGHRS and YFSETQ. The V and J ends lost 0 bases and 4 bases respectively, with 10 bases between them. CDR3 length: 14 amino acids. Overall study results and limits: Pre-infection memory carried some responding clones, suggesting that cross-reactive memory joined.

This clonotype was recorded many times. Antigen: not known. Constant-segment-primed 5'RACE gave TCR alpha and TCR beta cDNA libraries with sample barcodes and UMIs. TCRdb analysed the 5' RACE reads with MiXCR anew, one entry per CDR3 protein. The sample shows under 450,000 distinct CDR3 sequences, roughly an eighth of them seen only once. Sequencing used PBMCs or a T cell subset sorted from them (not recorded which). The TCR originated in a man younger than 30 who had mild COVID-19 (a few samples of this study predate the infection). Cell type and time point are not known. The chain joins TRBV5-1 to TRBJ2-5; the D gene is possibly TRBD1 (5 bases). CDR3 DNA sequence: TGCGCCAGCAGCTTGGCCAGGGCCGGAGAGACCCAGTACTTC. Translating gives CASSLARAGETQYF.